The clone carrying this T cell receptor beta chain was seen only a few times. The data stem from a study of early T cells in non-severe SARS-CoV-2 infection. Trimming removed 3 bases from V and 1 base from J; junction bases left unmatched: 3. Germline V gives CDR1 SGHVS, CDR2 FQNEAQ. This CDR3 is built from 14 residues. TCRdb re-derived calls from the 5' RACE reads in MiXCR, one entry per CDR3 protein. The sample lists approximately 77,000 distinct CDR3 sequences; roughly a sixth were seen once. This chain connects TRBV7-8 to TRBJ2-7; 7 nucleotides match TRBD1. This TCR was sampled from an adult who was a healthcare worker with PCR-confirmed SARS-CoV-2 infection or an uninfected control (not recorded which). Sequenced: whole blood. The CDR3 DNA reads as TGTGCCAGCAGCTTTCCGGACAGGTCCTACGAGCAGTACTTC. Residues: CASSFPDRSYEQYF.